The source of this TCR beta chain is a study of shared clonotypes between healthy human individuals. Findings and caveats of the study: Sharing across several donors was seen in around 5% of naive CD4 clonotypes. What limited the represented genetic and exposure-history diversity was the small number of donors.

This CDR3 has 17 amino acids. Trimming removed 4 bases from V and 0 bases from J; junction bases left unmatched: 11. CDR1 and CDR2 (germline): MGHRA, YSYEKL. Libraries were prepared by immunoSEQ multiplex PCR; TCRdb keeps only in-frame clonotypes and omits some of them. The sample yields under 2.5 million clones, roughly 90% seen once. With regard to this clone: Its antigen is still unknown.

Sequenced material: naive CD4+ T cells from PBMCs. Subset in this sample: CD45RA+ positively selected. The sequence was collected from a young man in good health. Some clones in this sample may be carry-over from other donors' samples. The chain links TRBV4-1 to TRBJ1-1, with 7 bases lining up with TRBD1. DNA for the CDR3: TGCGCCAGCAGCCTCACAGACAGGGTGATAATGAACACTGAAGCTTTCTTT. It specifies CASSLTDRVIMNTEAFF.